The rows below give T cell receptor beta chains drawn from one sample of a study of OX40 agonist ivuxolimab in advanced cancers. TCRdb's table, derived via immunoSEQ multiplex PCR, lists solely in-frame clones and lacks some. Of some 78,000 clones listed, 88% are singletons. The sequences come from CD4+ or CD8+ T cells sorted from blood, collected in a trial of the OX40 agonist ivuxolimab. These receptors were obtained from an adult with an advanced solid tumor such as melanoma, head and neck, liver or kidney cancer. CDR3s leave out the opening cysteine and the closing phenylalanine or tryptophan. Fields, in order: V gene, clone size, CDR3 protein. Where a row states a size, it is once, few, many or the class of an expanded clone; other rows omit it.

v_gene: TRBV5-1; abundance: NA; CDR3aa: ASSFAGQGAEETQY
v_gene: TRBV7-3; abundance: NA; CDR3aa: ASSLMVNTEAF
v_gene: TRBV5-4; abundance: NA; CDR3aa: ASSSPTGRYTEAF
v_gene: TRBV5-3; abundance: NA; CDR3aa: ARSLVGDRVTEAF
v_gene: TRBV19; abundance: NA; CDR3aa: ASRLRDTNSYEQY
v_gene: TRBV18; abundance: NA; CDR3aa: ASSPESGTGYT
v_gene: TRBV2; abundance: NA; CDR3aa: ASRGSNQPQH
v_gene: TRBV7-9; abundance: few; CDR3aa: ASSLRYTGELF
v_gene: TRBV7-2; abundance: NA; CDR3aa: ASGPTGADNEQF
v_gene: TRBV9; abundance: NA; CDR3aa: ASSVGHNQPQH
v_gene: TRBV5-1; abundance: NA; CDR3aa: ASSLVTGAPYEQY
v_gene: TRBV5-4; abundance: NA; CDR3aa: ASSSDPDHSGNTIY
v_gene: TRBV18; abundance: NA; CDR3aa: ASSPTRETQY
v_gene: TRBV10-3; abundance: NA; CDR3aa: AISGTSGNQETQY
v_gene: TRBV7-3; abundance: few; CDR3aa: ASSLARDAEAF
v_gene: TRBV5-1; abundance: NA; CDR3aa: ASSLAGGYEETQY
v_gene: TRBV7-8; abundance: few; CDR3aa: ASSLIQVYNSPLH
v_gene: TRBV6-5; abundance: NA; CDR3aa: ASSRLSGATYEQY
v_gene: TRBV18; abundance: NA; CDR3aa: ASSPPQAAEAF
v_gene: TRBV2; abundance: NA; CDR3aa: ASSETGVRHGYT
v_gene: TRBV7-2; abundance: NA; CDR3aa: ASSRGPPGQF
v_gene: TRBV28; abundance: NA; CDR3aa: ASSLMAGGNGYT
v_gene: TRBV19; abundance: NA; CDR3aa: ASHRGGTGQPQH
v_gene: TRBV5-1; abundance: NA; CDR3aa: ASSLEGQDNSPLH
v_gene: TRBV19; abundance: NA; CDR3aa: ASSIVGGSSYNEQF
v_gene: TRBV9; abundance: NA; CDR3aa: ASSDGQGYTDTQY
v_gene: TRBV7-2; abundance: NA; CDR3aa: ASSSGLAGGLAKNIQY
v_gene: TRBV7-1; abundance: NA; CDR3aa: ASSPYGSPLH
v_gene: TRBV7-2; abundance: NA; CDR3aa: ASSLKDTDTQY
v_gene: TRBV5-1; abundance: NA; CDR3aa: ASSLAVGGPETQY
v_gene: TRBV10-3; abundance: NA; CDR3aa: AISLDYFADTGELF
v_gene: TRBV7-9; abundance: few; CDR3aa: ASSLVADGPQH
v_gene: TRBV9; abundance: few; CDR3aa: ASSVGALRDEQY
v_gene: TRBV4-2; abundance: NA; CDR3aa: ASSQDLAGANTEAF
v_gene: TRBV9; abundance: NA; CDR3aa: ASSVAWDSPLH
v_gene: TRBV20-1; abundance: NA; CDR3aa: SASGTEQF
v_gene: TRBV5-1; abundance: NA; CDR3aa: ASSLADSIGAGELF